The 5 T cell receptor beta chains in this list originate from one sample, sequenced in a study of memory B cells and T cells in multiple sclerosis. TCRdb's copy holds only in-frame clones and misses some; the assay was immunoSEQ multiplex PCR. Here the sample spans fewer than 800 clones, nearly 80% being singletons. The sample comprised brain tissue. These receptor sequences come from a human donor with multiple sclerosis.

The V gene is TRBV27, the J gene TRBJ2-2; 9 bases fit TRBD1. This CDR3 is built from 16 residues. Germline V gives CDR1 MNHEY, CDR2 SMNVEV (reference sequence). V dropped 0 bases and J dropped 4; count of bases not matched to a gene: 3. The CDR3 here is CASSLSATGGTGELFF. DNA of the CDR3: TGTGCCAGCAGTTTATCGGCGACAGGGGGCACCGGGGAGCTGTTTTTT.

This chain links TRBV30 with TRBJ1-2; maybe TRBD1 (5 bases). Trimming stripped 4 bases from V and 0 bases from J, with 12 bases between. Looked up from germline, CDR1 is GTSNPN and CDR2 is SVGIG (reference sequence). The CDR3 has 14 residues. The CDR3 sequence is CAWTPGYPNYGYTF. The DNA of the CDR3 is TGTGCCTGGACCCCAGGGTACCCTAACTATGGCTACACCTTC.

The chain is built from TRBV5-1 and TRBJ2-7, with 15 nucleotides matching TRBD2. Trimming at V came to 4 bases and at J to 1 base, leaving 9 bases not matched to a gene. The CDR3 sequence is 18 residues long. Germline CDR1 reads SGHRS; CDR2 reads YFSETQ. CDR3: CASSTGLAGGPESYEQYF. The CDR3 nucleotides are TGCGCCAGCAGCACGGGACTAGCGGGAGGTCCAGAATCCTACGAGCAGTACTTC.

The chain carries TRBV5-3 and TRBJ2-7; D unresolved. TRBV5-3 is labeled an ORF, and its function is uncertain. CDR3 size: 13 residues. V was cut by 1 base and J by 1 base, with 6 bases left in between. CDR3 amino acids: CARSLWHSYEQYF. CDR3 DNA sequence: TGTGCCAGAAGCTTGTGGCATTCCTACGAGCAGTACTTC.

This clone was observed a single time. J is TRBJ2-2 and V is TRBV4-1; no clear D gene. V was clipped by 3 bases and J by 7 bases, with 6 bases between them. CDR3 length: 12 amino acids. The germline gives CDR1 MGHRA, CDR2 YSYEKL. The CDR3 bases are TGCGCCAGCAGCCAGGCTAGCGGGGAGCTGTTTTTT. Its protein product is CASSQASGELFF.